This T cell receptor beta chain was documented in a study of CD8 T cells in ankylosing spondylitis. Overall study findings and caveats: Ankylosing spondylitis blood seemed to carry a telltale TCR beta motif made of eight highly homologous variants.

Regarding this clonotype: The antigen is undetermined.

As the method for making TCR beta libraries, quantitative 5'-RACE with molecular barcodes was used. TCRdb fed the 5' RACE reads into MiXCR, producing one record per CDR3 protein. Altogether some 700,000 distinct CDR3 sequences are present, 15% to 20% being singletons, with the ten largest covering about 19%. The CDR3 contains 14 residues. From germline, CDR1 is KGHSH and CDR2 LQKENI. V was clipped by 2 bases and J by 9 bases, with 11 bases between them. The chain uses TRBV18 and TRBJ1-6; D possibly corresponds to TRBD1 (5 bases). This clonotype originated in a male donor with ankylosing spondylitis. The sequenced sample was blood, either unsorted or a sorted T cell fraction (not recorded which). CDR3 protein: CASSPTDGGSPLHF. The CDR3 nucleotides read TGTGCCAGCTCACCAACAGATGGGGGTTCACCCCTCCACTTT. The complete variable domain, with remaining parts taken from reference TRBV18 and TRBJ1-6, reads NAGVMQNPRHLVRRRGQEARLRCSPMKGHSHVYWYRQLPEEGLKFMVYLQKENIIDESGMPKERFSAEFPKEGPSILRIQQVVRGDSAAYFCASSPTDGGSPLHFGNGTRLTVT.